This T cell receptor beta chain was profiled in a study of Ad26.COV2.S vaccination and SARS-CoV-2 variants. Study results and limitations: Higher spike-specific TCR breadth was found in vaccine recipients than in placebo recipients.

This CDR3 is 15 amino acids long. The V segment lost 5 bases and the J segment 1 base; nucleotides outside the gene matches: 5. Germline values: CDR1 ENHRY, CDR2 SYGVKD. Profiled with immunoSEQ multiplex PCR; TCRdb holds only in-frame clones, not every one. The table lists 360,000 or so clones, roughly 90% of them singletons. A remark on this clone: Its antigen is unidentified.

Treatment meaning: around 19 received Ad26.COV2.S at low or high dose, single or two shots; about 5 received placebo; per-sample allocation not given. Day 63 following the first vaccine or placebo injection was when the samples were taken. V and J are TRBV10-3 and TRBJ1-3; 7 positions agree with TRBD1. The specimen was peripheral blood, collected in a trial of Ad26.COV2.S vaccine versus placebo. This receptor was taken from a person aged 18-65 years who received the Ad26.COV2.S COVID-19 vaccine or a placebo. The CDR3 DNA follows: TGTGCCATCAGTCAGGAGGGGGCATCTGGAAACACCATATATTTT. It encodes CAISQEGASGNTIYF.